This T cell receptor beta chain was documented in a study of T cells in Graves' hyperthyroidism and ophthalmopathy. Study conclusions and caveats: Ophthalmopathy got predicted by the model a median around six months before its onset.

Extraction of PBMCs used 9 to 10 ml of fresh peripheral blood. Comment on this clonotype: Its antigen is unidentified. An end of the junction does not agree with germline; a read error may underlie this.

The CDR3 regions of TCR beta were amplified from RNA transcripts. HTBI primers were the set used in a first-round RT-PCR of the TCR CDR3. TCRdb analysed the multiplex PCR reads with MiXCR anew, one entry per CDR3 protein. The sample contains a few hundred thousand distinct CDR3 sequences, more than 13% of which appear only once. From germline, CDR1 is PRHDT and CDR2 FYEKMQ (reference sequence). The CDR3 has 15 residues. The clonotype comes from a woman in her thirties with Graves' hyperthyroidism. V gene TRBV13 combines with J gene TRBJ2-1; 11 bases line up with TRBD2. Sequencing was performed on blood. CDR3 DNA sequence: TGTGCCAGCAGCGTAGGTAGCGGGAGGGGGAATGAGCAGTTCTTC. Translation gives CASSVGSGRGNEQFF.